These 30 T cell receptor beta chains share one sample of origin, sequenced in a study of T cells in Graves' hyperthyroidism and ophthalmopathy. It was RNA transcripts that yielded the amplified TCR beta CDR3 regions. HTBI primers were employed in a first-round RT-PCR of the TCR CDR3. From the multiplex PCR reads, TCRdb called clonotypes with MiXCR, one entry per CDR3 protein. Among over 650,000 distinct CDR3 sequences listed, 45% were seen once. Sequenced sample: peripheral blood or thyroid tissue (not recorded which). These TCRs come from an adult man with Graves' disease, either hyperthyroidism or ophthalmopathy (not recorded which).

This chain joins TRBV19 and TRBJ1-4; 8 bases align to TRBD1. Unmatched junction bases numbered 5, after V lost 11 bases and J lost 3 bases. Germline V lookup: CDR1 LNHDA, CDR2 SQIVND (reference sequence). CDR3 length: 13 amino acids. The CDR3 region is CAGSTGANEKLFF. The CDR3 region has the DNA TGTGCCGGGTCGACAGGGGCTAATGAAAAACTGTTTTTT.

V usage is TRBV29-1 and J usage is TRBJ1-2, with D possibly TRBD1 on 5 matching bases. CDR1 is SQVTM, CDR2 ANQGSEA, per germline. The CDR3 has 14 residues. CDR3 amino acids: CSARDRGGENGYTF. Here the CDR3 DNA reads TGCAGTGCTAGAGATCGGGGCGGGGAGAATGGCTACACCTTC.

This clonotype came up a few times. The V and J genes are TRBV7-2 and TRBJ1-1; the match to TRBD1 covers 9 bases. The CDR3 contains 15 residues. J lost 5 bases, V lost 5 bases, and 9 bases had no gene match. In germline, CDR1 is SGHTA, CDR2 FQGNSA. CDR3 residues: CASSPTGGDATEAFF. DNA of the CDR3: TGTGCCAGCAGCCCTACAGGGGGCGATGCTACTGAAGCTTTCTTT.

This clonotype came up many times. The CDR3 DNA is TGTGCCAGCAGTGTGACTCCAGGGGGCACTGAAGCTTTCTTT. This gives the protein CASSVTPGGTEAFF. The chain carries TRBV2 and TRBJ1-1, with 7 bases that match TRBD1. V lost 4 bases, J lost 4 bases, and 6 bases stayed unmatched. Germline V CDR1 and CDR2: SNHLY, FYNNEI. There are 14 residues in the CDR3. The whole variable domain, remainder taken from reference TRBV2 and TRBJ1-1, is EPEVTQTPSHQVTQMGQEVILRCVPISNHLYFYWYRQILGQKVEFLVSFYNNEISEKSEIFDDQFSVERPDGSNFTLKIRSTKLEDSAMYFCASSVTPGGTEAFFGQGTRLTVV.

The chain recombines TRBV29-1 with TRBJ2-7; perhaps TRBD2 as D (5 bases). Trimming removed 8 bases from V and 4 bases from J, with 15 bases in between. The CDR3 is made up of 12 amino acids. Germline CDR1 SQVTM, CDR2 ANQGSEA. CDR3 sequence reads: CSSHGLPYEQYF. The CDR3 nucleotides read TGCAGCAGTCACGGACTCCCATACGAGCAGTACTTC.

The chain couples TRBV10-3 to TRBJ1-1; no clear D gene. Trimming took 3 bases from V and 6 from J, leaving 11 bases between them. Germline V gives CDR1 ENHRY, CDR2 SYGVKD. This CDR3 contains 13 residues. The CDR3 is CAISEATNPEAFF. In DNA, the CDR3 is TGTGCCATCAGTGAAGCCACAAATCCTGAAGCTTTCTTT.

About this clonotype itself: One end of the junction varies from germline; a read error may be responsible. This chain connects TRBV10-3 to TRBJ2-5, with 12 bases aligning to TRBD2. The CDR3 extends over 17 amino acids. CDR1 is ENHRY, CDR2 SYGVKD, per germline. The CDR3 nucleotides read TGTGCCAGCAGTTCTAGCGGGGGGGCGTGGTCCCAAGAGACCCAGTACTTC. Translation: CASSSSGGAWSQETQYF.

This clonotype was found a few times. This chain connects TRBV6-5 to TRBJ2-5; D is possibly TRBD2 (5 bases). This CDR3 is 14 amino acids long. Germline-derived CDR1 and CDR2 are MNHEY and SVGAGI. Trimming removed 3 bases from V and 2 bases from J, with 10 bases in between. DNA of the CDR3: TGTGCCAGCAGTTATGCGGGCCGACAAGAGACCCAGTACTTC. Translating gives CASSYAGRQETQYF.

The rearrangement links TRBV12-3 or TRBV12-4 to TRBJ1-3; 12 bases line up with TRBD1. This CDR3 has 16 residues. The V and J ends lost 5 bases and 3 bases, in that order; junction bases with no gene match: 5. This CDR3 reads CASSEGQGAIGNTIYF. Here the CDR3 DNA reads TGTGCCAGCAGTGAGGGACAGGGGGCGATTGGAAACACCATATATTTT.

The chain carries TRBV6-5 and TRBJ2-7, with TRBD2 matching 7 bases. There are 14 residues in the CDR3. V lost 5 bases to trimming and J lost 2 bases; unmatched junction nucleotides: 6. From germline, CDR1 is MNHEY and CDR2 SVGAGI. In nucleotides, the CDR3 is TGTGCCAGCAGTACTCGCGGGGGTACCTACGAGCAGTACTTC. It specifies CASSTRGGTYEQYF.

This clonotype was picked up a small number of times. V gene TRBV7-2 combines with J gene TRBJ1-5; 7 bases agree with TRBD1. The CDR3 is 19 amino acids. CDR1 is SGHTA, CDR2 FQGNSA, per germline. The junction had 18 bases not matched to a gene; V was cut back by 6 bases and J by 1 base. The CDR3: CASSPQVRAGGGSNQPQHF. CDR3 in DNA: TGTGCCAGCAGTCCCCAAGTTCGAGCAGGGGGTGGAAGCAATCAGCCCCAGCATTTT.

Of note for this clonotype: This may come from a read error, since a much larger clone is one base off. The genes are TRBV10-3 and TRBJ1-5; D might be TRBD1 (5 bases). Germline V gene data show CDR1 as ENHRY and CDR2 as SYGVKD. The CDR3 is made up of 14 amino acids. Trimming pared 4 bases from V and 3 bases from J, leaving 10 bases between. DNA for the CDR3: TGTGCCATCAGTGCAGGGAAAAACAATCAGCCCCAGCATTTT. Its protein product is CAISAGKNNQPQHF.

A word on this clonotype: This sequence may be a read error, since a much larger clone differs from it by one base. The chain links TRBV2 to TRBJ1-5, with D unresolved. V dropped 1 base and J dropped 3 bases, with 7 bases sitting between them. This CDR3 contains 14 residues. Per the germline V gene, CDR1 is SNHLY and CDR2 is FYNNEI. The CDR3 nucleotides are TGTGCCAGCAGTGAAGGGATTATCAATCAGCCCCAGCATTTT. It translates to CASSEGIINQPQHF.

The chain links TRBV6-1 to TRBJ2-5; TRBD1 aligns across 9 bases. Germline trimming cut 5 bases from V and 13 bases from J; bases unmatched to any gene: 2. Germline-derived CDR1 and CDR2 are MNHNS and SASEGT. CDR3 length: 10 residues. CDR3 sequence (DNA): TGTGCCAGCAGTAAGGGACAGGGGTACTTC. Translation: CASSKGQGYF.

The sample holds many counts of this clonotype. The chain employs TRBV20-1 and TRBJ1-2; possibly TRBD1 for D (6 bases). Looked up from germline, CDR1 is DFQATT and CDR2 is SNEGSKA (reference sequence). This CDR3 contains 14 residues. V gave up 6 bases and J gave up 4 bases, with 18 bases separating them. The CDR3 sequence is CSAEAAGEGYGYTF. DNA for the CDR3: TGCAGTGCCGAGGCGGCAGGGGAAGGCTATGGCTACACCTTC.

V usage is TRBV6-4 and J usage is TRBJ2-6; D gene uncertain. Trimming removed 4 bases from V and 2 bases from J, with 9 bases in between. This CDR3 comprises 15 residues. Germline V gene lookup returns CDR1 MRHNA and CDR2 SNTAGT. CDR3 protein: CASSVSYPGANVLTF. CDR3 nucleotides: TGTGCCAGCAGTGTATCCTATCCTGGGGCCAACGTCCTGACTTTC.

This clonotype was observed a handful of times. The chain combines TRBV7-2 with TRBJ2-7; 10 bases agree with TRBD1. The V and J ends lost 1 base and 5 bases, in that order; junction bases with no gene match: 11. The CDR3 sequence is 17 residues long. Per the germline V gene, CDR1 is SGHTA and CDR2 is FQGNSA. In DNA, the CDR3 is TGTGCCAGCAGCTTAGTCACTGGGGGACAGGGGTTTCACGAGCAGTACTTC. As protein: CASSLVTGGQGFHEQYF.

As regards this clonotype: With a much larger clone just one base away, this may be a read error. The chain recombines TRBV24-1 with TRBJ1-4, with D uncertain. Germline V gene data show CDR1 as KGHDR and CDR2 as SFDVKD. The CDR3 is 14 amino acids. The CDR3 sequence: CATSDSGPNEKLLF. The DNA of the CDR3 is TGTGCCACCAGTGACAGTGGACCTAATGAAAAACTGCTTTTT.

The V gene is TRBV18, the J gene TRBJ1-1, with D possibly matching TRBD1 (5 bases). Germline CDR1 reads KGHSH; CDR2 reads LQKENI. V was shortened by 4 bases and J by 1 base, with 16 bases between the two germline ends. The CDR3 is 16 residues long. The CDR3 DNA reads as TGTGCCAGCTCACACCGGTTAGCAGGGACGAACACTGAAGCTTTCTTT. It specifies CASSHRLAGTNTEAFF.

This clonotype was detected a few times. The rearrangement uses TRBV5-1 and TRBJ2-7, with D unresolved. V gave up 0 bases and J gave up 6 bases, with 7 bases separating them. The germline V gene encodes CDR1 SGHRS and CDR2 YFSETQ. This CDR3 is 12 amino acids long. CDR3 DNA sequence: TGCGCCAGCAGCTTGGGGGTTGCCGAGCAGTACTTC. Residues: CASSLGVAEQYF.

The chain uses TRBV15 and TRBJ1-4; the D gene is possibly TRBD1 (6 bases). The V end lost 3 bases, the J end lost 7 bases, and 6 bases lay between the germline ends. The CDR3 loop spans 12 amino acids. Germline assignment: CDR1 LNHNV and CDR2 YYDKDF (reference sequence). CDR3 sequence (DNA): TGTGCCACCAGCAGGGGGGCTGAAAAACTGTTTTTT. It specifies CATSRGAEKLFF.

This rearrangement joins TRBV7-3 to TRBJ2-5; TRBD2 matches 12 bases. With 6 bases clipped from V and 5 bases from J, the junction kept 10 bases outside the gene matches. Per germline, CDR1 SGHTA and CDR2 FQGTGA. This CDR3 spans 16 amino acids. The CDR3 DNA reads TGTGCCAGCAGTATCACGGGACTAGCGGGCTGGGAGACCCAGTACTTC. Translating it yields CASSITGLAGWETQYF.

Only one count was recorded for this clonotype. The V call is TRBV6-5, the J call TRBJ1-5; D not certain. Germline V lookup: CDR1 MNHEY, CDR2 SVGAGI. V shed 6 bases and J shed 3 bases, with 15 bases lying between them. This CDR3 has 15 amino acids. CDR3 region: CASRRSPGHNQPQHF. The CDR3, as DNA: TGTGCCAGCAGACGCAGCCCGGGCCACAATCAGCCCCAGCATTTT.

This clonotype was counted a few times. The chain uses TRBV20-1 and TRBJ2-5; D is uncertain. Germline values: CDR1 DFQATT, CDR2 SNEGSKA (reference sequence). Deletions cut 8 bases from V and 2 bases from J, with 15 bases between. The CDR3 consists of 13 residues. The CDR3, as DNA: TGCAGTCCCTTAACCAGTGAACAAGAGACCCAGTACTTC. This encodes CSPLTSEQETQYF.

The chain is built from TRBV2 and TRBJ1-1; D call uncertain. Germline V lookup: CDR1 SNHLY, CDR2 FYNNEI. This CDR3 has 12 residues. Deletions cut 3 bases from V and 5 bases from J, with 7 bases between. CDR3 protein: CASSDSVTEAFF. The CDR3 DNA follows: TGTGCCAGCAGTGATTCGGTAACTGAAGCTTTCTTT.

This clonotype was counted many times. The chain employs TRBV29-1 and TRBJ2-7; 12 bases are a match to TRBD2. V was clipped by 4 bases and J by 5 bases; unmatched bases: 6. This CDR3 has 14 amino acids. Germline lookup yields CDR1 SQVTM and CDR2 ANQGSEA. CDR3 in amino acids: CSVGFGLAGNEQYF. The CDR3, as DNA: TGCAGCGTTGGATTCGGACTAGCGGGGAACGAGCAGTACTTC.

Comment on this clonotype: The junction does not match germline at one end; this may be a read error. V is TRBV11-1 and J is TRBJ2-5; 7 bases line up with TRBD1. In germline, CDR1 is SGHAT, CDR2 FQDESV (reference sequence). The CDR3 length is 14 residues. The CDR3 sequence is CASSQRHRGEIQYF. The CDR3 DNA follows: TGTGCCAGCAGCCAGCGCCACAGGGGAGAGATCCAGTACTTC.

This clonotype was found a few times. The junction does not match germline at one end; this may be a read error. The genes are TRBV12-3 or TRBV12-4 and TRBJ2-7; 9 positions match TRBD2. The CDR3 spans 13 residues. The CDR3 reads CASSVAGDSWQYF. The CDR3 region has the DNA TGTGCCAGCAGTGTAGCGGGAGACTCTTGGCAGTACTTC.

A single count supports this clonotype. This rearrangement joins TRBV29-1 to TRBJ1-2; 10 bases fit TRBD1. The V segment lost 6 bases and the J segment 7 bases; nucleotides outside the gene matches: 11. CDR1 SQVTM and CDR2 ANQGSEA come from the germline V gene. The CDR3 has 14 residues. CDR3: CSVASGTGVTGYTF. Here the CDR3 DNA reads TGCAGCGTAGCTTCCGGGACAGGGGTAACTGGCTACACCTTC.

The CDR3, as DNA: TGTGCCAGCAGCCTCGGACTAGCGGGAGATTCCTACGAGCAGTACTTC. Translated, it gives CASSLGLAGDSYEQYF. J is TRBJ2-7 and V is TRBV7-2; 13 bases match TRBD2. Germline V gene lookup returns CDR1 SGHTA and CDR2 FQGNSA. The trim removed 5 bases at V and 1 base at J, leaving 5 bases unmatched. The CDR3 length is 16 residues.